The 8 T cell receptor beta chains below were found in one sample sequenced in a study of early T cells in non-severe SARS-CoV-2 infection. TCRdb fed the 5' RACE reads into MiXCR, producing one record per CDR3 protein. Here the sample spans roughly 71,000 distinct CDR3 sequences, approximately 13% being singletons. Sequences were obtained from whole blood. The receptors here all came from an adult who was a healthcare worker with PCR-confirmed SARS-CoV-2 infection or an uninfected control (not recorded which).

In this sample, this clonotype turned up many times. The chain combines TRBV29-1 with TRBJ2-3; 8 positions match TRBD1. The CDR3 spans 12 residues. Germline V CDR1 and CDR2: SQVTM, ANQGSEA. V shed 5 bases and J 5 bases; nucleotides not matched to a gene: 3. The CDR3 protein is CSVYGTGDTQYF. DNA of the CDR3: TGCAGCGTTTATGGGACAGGAGATACGCAGTATTTT.

This clonotype was found many times. The chain is built from TRBV4-1 and TRBJ2-7; 8 bases are shared with TRBD1. The CDR3 loop spans 16 amino acids. From germline, CDR1 is MGHRA and CDR2 YSYEKL. J was trimmed by 4 bases and V by 5 bases; bases with no gene match: 13. The CDR3 spells CASSILPLGQVYEQYF. The DNA for the CDR3 is TGCGCCAGCAGCATCCTACCCCTGGGACAGGTGTACGAGCAGTACTTC.

This clonotype was observed many times. The chain carries TRBV5-1 and TRBJ1-6; 10 positions match TRBD1. This CDR3 is 15 amino acids long. Per germline, CDR1 SGHRS and CDR2 YFSETQ. The V gene end was trimmed by 4 bases and the J gene end by 8 bases; junction bases not matched to a gene: 6. CDR3 residues: CASSQGTGAHSPLHF. In nucleotides, the CDR3 is TGCGCCAGCAGCCAAGGGACAGGGGCCCATTCACCCCTCCACTTT.

The rearrangement uses TRBV5-1 and TRBJ1-4, with 8 bases lining up with TRBD1. The germline V gene has CDR1 SGHRS and CDR2 YFSETQ. The length of the CDR3 is 16 residues. The V segment lost 5 bases and the J segment 8 bases; nucleotides outside the gene matches: 14. CDR3 coding DNA: TGCGCCAGCAGTGGGACAGGCTCCGTCGGCGAGGAAAAACTGTTTTTT. This gives the protein CASSGTGSVGEEKLFF.

Ten or more counts support this clonotype. V is TRBV5-1 and J is TRBJ2-3; 8 positions agree with TRBD1. The V segment lost 5 bases and the J segment 1 base; nucleotides outside the gene matches: 0. CDR1 is SGHRS and CDR2 is YFSETQ in the germline V gene. CDR3 length: 13 residues. CDR3 amino acids: CASRTGGTDTQYF. Written as DNA, the CDR3 is TGCGCCAGCAGGACAGGGGGCACAGATACGCAGTATTTT.

Ten or more counts support this clonotype. The rearrangement links TRBV20-1 to TRBJ1-5; D is perhaps TRBD1 (5 bases). Germline V gives CDR1 DFQATT, CDR2 SNEGSKA (reference sequence). Trimming pared 3 bases from V and 0 bases from J, leaving 12 bases between. The CDR3 has 15 amino acids. CDR3: CSASRDGNSNQPQHF. CDR3 nucleotides: TGCAGTGCTAGTAGGGACGGTAATAGCAATCAGCCCCAGCATTTT.

The gene calls are TRBV2 and TRBJ2-2; 9 nucleotides match TRBD2. The germline V gene encodes CDR1 SNHLY and CDR2 FYNNEI. V shed 5 bases and J 1 base; nucleotides not matched to a gene: 2. There are 15 residues in the CDR3. The CDR3: CASSRLAVNTGELFF. The CDR3 DNA reads as TGTGCCAGCAGTCGACTAGCGGTGAACACCGGGGAGCTGTTTTTT. The whole variable domain, filled in from reference TRBV2 and TRBJ2-2, reads EPEVTQTPSHQVTQMGQEVILRCVPISNHLYFYWYRQILGQKVEFLVSFYNNEISEKSEIFDDQFSVERPDGSNFTLKIRSTKLEDSAMYFCASSRLAVNTGELFFGEGSRLTVL.

In this sample, this clonotype turned up many times. The genes are TRBV20-1 and TRBJ2-3; 9 bases agree with TRBD2. Germline loops: CDR1 DFQATT, CDR2 SNEGSKA (reference sequence). The CDR3 totals 19 residues. V shed 1 base, J shed 5 bases, and the junction held 19 bases outside the gene matches. The CDR3 DNA reads as TGCAGTGCTAGAGCCTCTCCCCCGCTAGCGGGGAGAGCTGGAGATACGCAGTATTTT. The encoded protein is CSARASPPLAGRAGDTQYF.